This T cell receptor (beta chain) stems from a study of shared clonotypes between healthy human individuals. In the authors' workflow: Filtering differed, since immunoSEQ gave only junction sequences and no quality scores. Method: immunoSEQ multiplex PCR; TCRdb's copy keeps in-frame clones and lacks some. The DNA was the basis for D and trimming; V, J and clone size are from that table. This table has a few million clones, 92% appearing once. Germline CDR1 is SEHNR and CDR2 is FQNEAQ (reference sequence). The CDR3 totals 15 residues. Trimming left V 5 bases short and J 3 bases short, with 14 bases between.

Sequencing was carried out using naive CD4+ T cells from PBMCs. As for subset: CD45RA+ positively selected. This chain uses TRBV7-9 with TRBJ1-5, with D possibly being TRBD1 (5 bases). The clonotype was recovered from a man aged 18 to 35 in good health. Some clones in this sample may be carry-over from other donors' samples. The CDR3 nucleotides read TGTGCCAGCAGCCCCAGCCCGGGACTCAATCAGCCCCAGCATTTT. Translating gives CASSPSPGLNQPQHF.